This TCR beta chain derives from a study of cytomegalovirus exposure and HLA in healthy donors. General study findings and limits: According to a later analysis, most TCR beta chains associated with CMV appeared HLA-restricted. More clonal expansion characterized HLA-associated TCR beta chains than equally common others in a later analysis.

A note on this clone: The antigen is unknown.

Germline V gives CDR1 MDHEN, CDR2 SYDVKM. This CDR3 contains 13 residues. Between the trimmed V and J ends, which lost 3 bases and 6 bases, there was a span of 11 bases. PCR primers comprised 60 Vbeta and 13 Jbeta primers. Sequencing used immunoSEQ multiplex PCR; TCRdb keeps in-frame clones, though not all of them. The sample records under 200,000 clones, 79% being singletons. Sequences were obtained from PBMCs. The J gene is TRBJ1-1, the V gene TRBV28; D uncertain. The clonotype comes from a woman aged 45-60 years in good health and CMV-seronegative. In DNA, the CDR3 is TGTGCCAGCAGTTTGGGAAGGGAGGCTGAAGCTTTCTTT. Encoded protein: CASSLGREAEAFF.